This TCR beta chain was sequenced during a study of shared clonotypes between healthy human individuals. Naive CD8 cells lacked CD45RO, underwent positive selection for CCR7 and left out terminally differentiated effector memory CD45RA+ cells. TCRdb's copy holds only in-frame clones and misses some; the assay was immunoSEQ multiplex PCR. The sample has roughly 590,000 clones; over 95% are singletons. The sequence was collected from a woman aged 30 to 39 in good health. The sequenced material came from naive CD8+ T cells sorted from blood.

CDR3 sequence (DNA): TGCAGCGTTAGTAGCGGGTCCTACGAGCAGTACTTC. Its translation: CSVSSGSYEQYF. V and J are TRBV29-1 and TRBJ2-7, with 7 bases fitting TRBD2. Germline V gene sequence: CDR1 SQVTM, CDR2 ANQGSEA. The CDR3 length is 12 residues. Trimming at V came to 5 bases and at J to 1 base, leaving 2 bases not matched to a gene.